This T cell receptor beta chain was captured by sequencing in a study of T-cell reconstitution after alpha-beta-depleted transplantation in children. General study points: Diversity of TCRbeta at day 60 was high in some patients, arising from surviving recipient T cells and thymic progenitors. One year post-transplant, T-cell counts and diversity were largely derived from T cells produced anew. Several hundred expanded graft clones reportedly gave rise to the alpha-beta T cells present about two months after transplant.

The CDR3 extends over 15 amino acids. The germline V and J ends were trimmed by 5 bases and 5 bases, with 18 bases remaining between them. CDR1 is SEHNR, CDR2 FQNEAQ, per germline (reference sequence). There are a few counts of this clonotype. Its antigen is not known. TCRbeta library construction was performed incorporating unique molecular identifiers. TCRdb processed the PCR reads anew with MiXCR; each CDR3 protein has one entry. Here the sample spans around 960,000 distinct CDR3 sequences, around 30% being singletons. This receptor was identified in a boy under two years old who had a stem cell transplant for SCID, so the T cells may come from the graft donor. Sequencing used PBMCs, mostly from graft donor cells, obtained 360 days after TCRalphabeta/CD19-depleted stem cell transplant. The rearrangement uses TRBV7-9 and TRBJ2-5; D call uncertain. CDR3 nucleotides: TGTGCCAGCAGCGCCCAGCAAGACGTGGAGGAGACCCAGTACTTC. Residues: CASSAQQDVEETQYF.